The sequence of this T cell receptor beta chain was determined in a study of Ad26.COV2.S vaccination and SARS-CoV-2 variants. Looking at the study overall: A participant enrolled in the COV1001 Ad26.COV2.S trial arm provided the sample. Once or twice, 56 days apart, Ad26.COV2.S was delivered intramuscularly. Study-wide points: There was reportedly substantial breadth in spike-specific CD8+ and CD4+ T cell responses after vaccination.

The method was immunoSEQ multiplex PCR; TCRdb's version includes in-frame clones alone and lacks a portion of them. The sample has more than 400,000 clones; over 80% are singletons. As regards this clone: Its antigen is undetermined.

Treatment specified: around 19 received Ad26.COV2.S at low or high dose, single or two shots; 5 received placebo; per-sample allocation not given. Samples were taken on day 63 after the first vaccine or placebo injection. Boston provided a donor who was an adult aged 18-55 years. Sequenced here: peripheral blood, sampled in a trial of Ad26.COV2.S vaccine versus placebo. This receptor was taken from a person between 18 and 65 years old who received the Ad26.COV2.S COVID-19 vaccine or a placebo.

The CDR3 loop is CASSLNQVFHSPLHF. The CDR3 DNA reads TGTGCCAGCAGCTTAAACCAGGTCTTCCATTCACCCCTCCACTTT. The chain links TRBV7-2 to TRBJ1-6; no definite D call. Between the trimmed V and J ends, which lost 2 bases and 8 bases, there was a span of 13 bases. In germline, CDR1 is SGHTA, CDR2 FQGNSA. The CDR3 runs 15 residues. Full variable domain (missing parts from reference TRBV7-2 and TRBJ1-6): GAGVSQSPSNKVTEKGKDVELRCDPISGHTALYWYRQSLGQGLEFLIYFQGNSAPDKSGLPSDRFSAERTGGSVSTLTIQRTQQEDSAVYLCASSLNQVFHSPLHFGNGTRLTVT.